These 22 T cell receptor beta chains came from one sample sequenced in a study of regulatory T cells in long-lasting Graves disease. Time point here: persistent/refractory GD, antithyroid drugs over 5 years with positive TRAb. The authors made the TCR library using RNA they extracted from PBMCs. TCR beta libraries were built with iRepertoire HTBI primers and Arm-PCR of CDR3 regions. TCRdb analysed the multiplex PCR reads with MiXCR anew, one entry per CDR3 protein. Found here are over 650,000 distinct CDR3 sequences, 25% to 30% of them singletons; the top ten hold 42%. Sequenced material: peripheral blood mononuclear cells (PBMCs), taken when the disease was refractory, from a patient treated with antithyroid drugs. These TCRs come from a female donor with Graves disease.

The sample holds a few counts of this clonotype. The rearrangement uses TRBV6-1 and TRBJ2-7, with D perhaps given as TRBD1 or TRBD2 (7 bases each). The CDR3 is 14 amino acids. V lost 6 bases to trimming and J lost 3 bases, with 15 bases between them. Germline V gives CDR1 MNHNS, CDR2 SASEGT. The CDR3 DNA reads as TGTGCCAGCAGACGCGCAGGGGGGGACTACGAGCAGTACTTC. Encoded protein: CASRRAGGDYEQYF.

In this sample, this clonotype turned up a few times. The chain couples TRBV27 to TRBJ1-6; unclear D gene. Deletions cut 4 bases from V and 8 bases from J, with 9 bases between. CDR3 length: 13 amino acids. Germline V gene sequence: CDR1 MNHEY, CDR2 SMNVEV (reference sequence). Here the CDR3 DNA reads TGTGCCAGCAGTTCAAACGGGCATTCACCCCTCCACTTT. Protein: CASSSNGHSPLHF.

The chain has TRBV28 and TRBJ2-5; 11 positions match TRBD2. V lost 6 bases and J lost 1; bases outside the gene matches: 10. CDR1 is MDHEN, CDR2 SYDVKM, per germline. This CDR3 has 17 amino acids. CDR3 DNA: TGTGCCAGCAGCTCGAGGACTAGCGGGCCCCTCCAAGAGACCCAGTACTTC. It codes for CASSSRTSGPLQETQYF.

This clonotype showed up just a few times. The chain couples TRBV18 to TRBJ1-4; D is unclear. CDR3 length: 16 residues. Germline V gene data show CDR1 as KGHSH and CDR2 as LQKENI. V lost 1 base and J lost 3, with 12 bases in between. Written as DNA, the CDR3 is TGTGCCAGCTCACCACGACCAAGGGTCGCTAATGAAAAACTGTTTTTT. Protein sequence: CASSPRPRVANEKLFF.

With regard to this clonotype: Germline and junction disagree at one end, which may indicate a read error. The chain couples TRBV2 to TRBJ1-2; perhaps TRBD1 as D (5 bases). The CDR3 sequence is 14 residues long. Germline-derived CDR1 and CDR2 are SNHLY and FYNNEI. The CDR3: CASTVWQGVYGYTF. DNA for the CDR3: TGCGCCAGCACAGTCTGGCAGGGAGTATATGGCTACACCTTC.

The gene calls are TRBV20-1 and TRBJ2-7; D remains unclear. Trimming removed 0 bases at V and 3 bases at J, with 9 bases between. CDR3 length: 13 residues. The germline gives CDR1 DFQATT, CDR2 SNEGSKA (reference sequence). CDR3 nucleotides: TGCAGTGCTAGAGATCCGTCCCACTACGAGCAGTACTTC. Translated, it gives CSARDPSHYEQYF.

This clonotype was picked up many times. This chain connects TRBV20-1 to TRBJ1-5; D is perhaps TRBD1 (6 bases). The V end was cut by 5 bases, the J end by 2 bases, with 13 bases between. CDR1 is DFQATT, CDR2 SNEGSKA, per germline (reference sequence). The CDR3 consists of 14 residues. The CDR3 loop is CSADSQGGNQPQHF. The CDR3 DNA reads TGCAGTGCTGATTCACAGGGAGGCAATCAGCCCCAGCATTTT.

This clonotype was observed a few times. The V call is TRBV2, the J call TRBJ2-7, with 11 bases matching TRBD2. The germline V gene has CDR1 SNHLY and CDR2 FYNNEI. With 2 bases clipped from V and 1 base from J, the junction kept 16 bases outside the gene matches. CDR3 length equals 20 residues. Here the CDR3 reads CASSEIGTSGSPTPSYEQYF. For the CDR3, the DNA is TGTGCCAGCAGTGAAATTGGAACTAGCGGGAGCCCTACCCCTTCCTACGAGCAGTACTTC.

CDR3 nucleotides: TGTGCCAGCAGCGCCATCGACAGCTCTGGAAACACCATATATTTT. This gives the protein CASSAIDSSGNTIYF. The V gene is TRBV9, the J gene TRBJ1-3; D perhaps matches TRBD1 (5 bases). Trimming took 3 bases from V and 0 from J, leaving 10 bases between them. CDR1 and CDR2 from the germline V gene are SGDLS and YYNGEE. This CDR3 comprises 15 residues.

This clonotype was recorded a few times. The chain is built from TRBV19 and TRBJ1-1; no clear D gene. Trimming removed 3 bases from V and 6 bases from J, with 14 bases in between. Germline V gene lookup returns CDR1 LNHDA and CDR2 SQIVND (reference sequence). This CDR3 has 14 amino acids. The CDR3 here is CASSIGPVNAEAFF. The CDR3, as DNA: TGTGCCAGTAGTATCGGACCGGTTAACGCTGAAGCTTTCTTT.

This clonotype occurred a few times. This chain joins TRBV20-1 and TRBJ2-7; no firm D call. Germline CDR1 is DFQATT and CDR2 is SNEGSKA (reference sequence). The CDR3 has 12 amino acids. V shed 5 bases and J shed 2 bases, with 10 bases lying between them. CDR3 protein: CSAYTRPYEQYF. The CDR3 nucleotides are TGCAGTGCTTATACAAGGCCCTACGAGCAGTACTTC.

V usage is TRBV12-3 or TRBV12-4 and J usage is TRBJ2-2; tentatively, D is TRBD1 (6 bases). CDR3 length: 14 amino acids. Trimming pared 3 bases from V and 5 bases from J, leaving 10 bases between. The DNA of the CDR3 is TGTGCCAGCAGTTTTGGGGGCCCAACCGGGGAGCTGTTTTTT. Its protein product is CASSFGGPTGELFF.

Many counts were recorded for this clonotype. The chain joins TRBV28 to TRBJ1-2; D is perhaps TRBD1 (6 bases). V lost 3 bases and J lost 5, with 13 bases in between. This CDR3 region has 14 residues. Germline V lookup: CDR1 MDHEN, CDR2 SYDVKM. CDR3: CASSFSLQGYGYTF. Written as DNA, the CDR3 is TGTGCCAGCAGTTTTTCTCTGCAGGGGTATGGCTACACCTTC.

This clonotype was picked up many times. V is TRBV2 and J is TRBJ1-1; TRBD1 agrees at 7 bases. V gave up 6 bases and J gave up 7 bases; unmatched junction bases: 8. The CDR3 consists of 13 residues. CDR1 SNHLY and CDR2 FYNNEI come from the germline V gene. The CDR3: CASRATGEIEAFF. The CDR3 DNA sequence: TGTGCCAGCAGGGCCACAGGGGAGATTGAAGCTTTCTTT.

The chain's CDR3 is CASSNAGTGELFF. DNA of the CDR3: TGTGCCAGTAGTAACGCAGGGACCGGGGAGCTGTTTTTT. The chain has TRBV19 and TRBJ2-2; D may be TRBD1 (5 bases). Germline values: CDR1 LNHDA, CDR2 SQIVND (reference sequence). V shed 4 bases and J shed 5 bases, with 8 bases lying between them. This CDR3 has 13 amino acids.

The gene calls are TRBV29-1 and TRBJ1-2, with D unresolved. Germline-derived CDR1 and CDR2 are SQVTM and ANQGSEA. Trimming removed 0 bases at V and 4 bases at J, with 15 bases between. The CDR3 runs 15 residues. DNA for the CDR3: TGCAGCGTTGAAGATCCTAGGAAGACGGGCTATGGCTACACCTTC. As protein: CSVEDPRKTGYGYTF.

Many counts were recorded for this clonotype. CDR3 in amino acids: CASSVAMNTEAFF. CDR3 sequence (DNA): TGTGCCAGCAGTGTGGCCATGAACACTGAAGCTTTCTTT. The chain recombines TRBV9 with TRBJ1-1; D is ambiguous. Germline values: CDR1 SGDLS, CDR2 YYNGEE. CDR3 length: 13 residues. V was cut by 5 bases and J by 0 bases, with 8 bases left in between.

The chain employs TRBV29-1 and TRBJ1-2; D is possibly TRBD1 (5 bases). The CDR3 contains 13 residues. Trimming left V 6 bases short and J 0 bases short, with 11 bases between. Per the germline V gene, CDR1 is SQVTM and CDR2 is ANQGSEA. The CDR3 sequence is CSVGTAANYGYTF. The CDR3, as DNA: TGCAGCGTGGGGACCGCCGCTAACTATGGCTACACCTTC.

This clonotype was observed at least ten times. In DNA, the CDR3 is TGTGCCAGCAGTTCCCCGGGACAGGGCTATGGCTACACCTTC. Its translation is CASSSPGQGYGYTF. The chain recombines TRBV28 with TRBJ1-2, with 9 positions matching TRBD1. There are 14 residues in the CDR3. Germline CDR1 reads MDHEN; CDR2 reads SYDVKM. With 4 bases clipped from V and 4 bases from J, the junction kept 4 bases outside the gene matches.

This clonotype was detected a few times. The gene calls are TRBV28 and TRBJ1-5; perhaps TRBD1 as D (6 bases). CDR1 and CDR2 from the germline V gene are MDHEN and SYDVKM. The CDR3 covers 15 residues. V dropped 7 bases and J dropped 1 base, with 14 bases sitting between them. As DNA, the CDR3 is TGTGCCAGCAAACTACCGGGACAAAGCAATCAGCCCCAGCATTTT. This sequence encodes CASKLPGQSNQPQHF.

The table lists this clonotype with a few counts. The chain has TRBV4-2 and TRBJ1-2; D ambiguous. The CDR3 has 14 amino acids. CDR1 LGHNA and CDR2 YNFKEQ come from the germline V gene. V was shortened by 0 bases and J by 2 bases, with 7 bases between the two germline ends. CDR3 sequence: CASSQEEGNYGYTF. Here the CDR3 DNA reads TGTGCCAGCAGCCAAGAAGAAGGGAACTATGGCTACACCTTC.

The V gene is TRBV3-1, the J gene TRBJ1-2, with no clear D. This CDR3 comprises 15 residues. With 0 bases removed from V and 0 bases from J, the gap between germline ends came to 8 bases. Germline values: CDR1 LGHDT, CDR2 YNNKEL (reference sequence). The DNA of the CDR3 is TGTGCCAGCAGCCAAGAAGCAGTCCCTAACTATGGCTACACCTTC. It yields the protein CASSQEAVPNYGYTF.